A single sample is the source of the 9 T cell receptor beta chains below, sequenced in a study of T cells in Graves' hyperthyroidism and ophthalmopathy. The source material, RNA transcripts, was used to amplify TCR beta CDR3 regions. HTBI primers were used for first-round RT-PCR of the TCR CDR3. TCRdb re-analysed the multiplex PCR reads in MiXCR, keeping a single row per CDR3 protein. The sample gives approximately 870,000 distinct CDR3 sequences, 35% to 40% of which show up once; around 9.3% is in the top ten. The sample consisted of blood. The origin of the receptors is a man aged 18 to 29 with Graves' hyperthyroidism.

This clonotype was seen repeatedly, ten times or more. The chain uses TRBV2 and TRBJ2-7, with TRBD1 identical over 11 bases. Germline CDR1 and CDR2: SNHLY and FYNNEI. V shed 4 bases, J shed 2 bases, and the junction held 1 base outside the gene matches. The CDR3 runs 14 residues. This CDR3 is CASSAGQGAYEQYF. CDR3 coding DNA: TGTGCCAGCAGTGCGGGACAGGGGGCCTACGAGCAGTACTTC.

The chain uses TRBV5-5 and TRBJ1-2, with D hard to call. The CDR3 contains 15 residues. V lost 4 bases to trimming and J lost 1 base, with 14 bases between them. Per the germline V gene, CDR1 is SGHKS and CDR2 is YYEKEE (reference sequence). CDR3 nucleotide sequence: TGTGCCAGCAGCACTACTTCACCCATTAACTATGGCTACACCTTC. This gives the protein CASSTTSPINYGYTF.

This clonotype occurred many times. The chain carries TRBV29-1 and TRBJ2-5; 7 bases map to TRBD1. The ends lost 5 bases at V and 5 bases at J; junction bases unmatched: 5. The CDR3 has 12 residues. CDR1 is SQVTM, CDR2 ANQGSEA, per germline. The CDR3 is CSVRQGDETQYF. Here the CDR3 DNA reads TGCAGCGTTCGGCAGGGGGACGAGACCCAGTACTTC.

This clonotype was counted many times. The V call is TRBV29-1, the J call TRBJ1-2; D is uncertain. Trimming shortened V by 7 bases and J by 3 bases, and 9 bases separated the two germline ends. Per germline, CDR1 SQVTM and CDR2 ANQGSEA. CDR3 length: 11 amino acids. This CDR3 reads CSAIYDYGYTF. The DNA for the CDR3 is TGCAGCGCCATCTACGACTATGGCTACACCTTC.

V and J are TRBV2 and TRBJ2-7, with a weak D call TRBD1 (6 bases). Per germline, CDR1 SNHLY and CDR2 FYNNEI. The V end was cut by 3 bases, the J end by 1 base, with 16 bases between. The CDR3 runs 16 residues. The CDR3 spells CASSERRTAVSYEQYF. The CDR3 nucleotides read TGTGCCAGCAGTGAGAGGAGGACAGCAGTATCCTACGAGCAGTACTTC.

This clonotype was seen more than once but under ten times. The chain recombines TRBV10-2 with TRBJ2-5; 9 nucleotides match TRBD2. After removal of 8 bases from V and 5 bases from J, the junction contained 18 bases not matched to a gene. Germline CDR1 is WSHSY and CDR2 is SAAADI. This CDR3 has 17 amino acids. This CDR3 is CASGRGGSGGRWETQYF. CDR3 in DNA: TGCGCCAGCGGGCGGGGCGGGAGCGGGGGGCGTTGGGAGACCCAGTACTTC.

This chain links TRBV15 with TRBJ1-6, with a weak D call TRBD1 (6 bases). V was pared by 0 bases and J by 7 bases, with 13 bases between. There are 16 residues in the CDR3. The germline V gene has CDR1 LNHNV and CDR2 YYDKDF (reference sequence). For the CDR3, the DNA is TGTGCCACCAGCAGAGATCCACGGACAGTCAATTCACCCCTCCACTTT. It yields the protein CATSRDPRTVNSPLHF.

CDR3 loop: CASSEWGAAFF. The CDR3 DNA reads as TGTGCCAGCAGTGAATGGGGGGCGGCTTTCTTT. The gene calls are TRBV25-1 and TRBJ1-1; TRBD1 might be the D (6 bases). This CDR3 has 11 amino acids. Trimming shortened V by 1 base and J by 11 bases, and 8 bases separated the two germline ends. Germline CDR1 MGHDK, CDR2 SYGVNS.

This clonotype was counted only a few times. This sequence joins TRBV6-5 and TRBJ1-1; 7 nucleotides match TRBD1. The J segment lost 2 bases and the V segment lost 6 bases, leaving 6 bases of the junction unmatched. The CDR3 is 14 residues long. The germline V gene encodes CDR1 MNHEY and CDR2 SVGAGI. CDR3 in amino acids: CASRQQGLNTEAFF. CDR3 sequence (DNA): TGTGCCAGCAGGCAACAGGGGCTCAACACTGAAGCTTTCTTT.